Shown below are 14 T cell receptor beta chains from a single sample sequenced in a study of T cell responses to AZD1222 COVID-19 vaccine. Libraries were prepared by immunoSEQ multiplex PCR; TCRdb keeps only in-frame clonotypes and omits some of them. The table records about 200,000 clones, around 94% of them present only once. Sample: peripheral blood, taken 28 days after the second dose of the MenACWY control vaccine. The origin of the receptors is an adult who received the MenACWY meningococcal vaccine as a control.

The J gene is TRBJ1-1, the V gene TRBV5-1, with D hard to call. This CDR3 contains 13 residues. CDR1 is SGHRS and CDR2 is YFSETQ in the germline V gene. The V gene lost 1 base and the J gene lost 4 bases, with 8 bases spanning the gap. As DNA, the CDR3 is TGCGCCAGCAGCTTGTTGGAGGGCACTGAAGCTTTCTTT. Translated: CASSLLEGTEAFF. The variable domain in full, with the rest retrieved from reference TRBV5-1 and TRBJ1-1, is KAGVTQTPRYLIKTRGQQVTLSCSPISGHRSVSWYQQTPGQGLQFLFEYFSETQRNKGNFPGRFSGRQFSNSRSEMNVSTLELGDSALYLCASSLLEGTEAFFGQGTRLTVV.

The rearrangement joins TRBV28 to TRBJ2-7; perhaps TRBD1 as D (6 bases). Trimming left V 5 bases short and J 5 bases short, with 10 bases between. CDR3 size: 12 residues. Looked up from germline, CDR1 is MDHEN and CDR2 is SYDVKM. The CDR3 DNA reads TGTGCCAGCAGTACCCACAGGGACGAGCAGTACTTC. Translation: CASSTHRDEQYF.

The genes are TRBV2 and TRBJ2-7; D possibly uses TRBD1 or TRBD2 (5 bases each). The CDR3 extends over 16 amino acids. From germline, CDR1 is SNHLY and CDR2 FYNNEI. The V gene lost 0 bases and the J gene lost 2 bases, with 14 bases spanning the gap. DNA of the CDR3: TGTGCCAGCAGTGAAGCGCTTGCTGGGGGTCCCTACGAGCAGTACTTC. Translating gives CASSEALAGGPYEQYF.

The chain joins TRBV6-5 to TRBJ2-2, with D possibly TRBD2 on 5 matching bases. The CDR3 sequence is 15 residues long. V lost 0 bases, J lost 7 bases, and 12 bases lay in between. CDR1 is MNHEY and CDR2 is SVGAGI in the germline V gene. CDR3 loop: CASSYSIRGIGELFF. In nucleotides, the CDR3 is TGTGCCAGCAGTTACTCGATCCGGGGAATCGGGGAGCTGTTTTTT.

The chain combines TRBV3-1 (or the pseudogene TRBV3-2) with TRBJ2-5; either TRBD1 or TRBD2 may fit D (6 bases each). The CDR3 is made up of 15 amino acids. Germline V gene lookup returns CDR1 LGHDT and CDR2 YNNKEL (reference sequence). Deletions cut 0 bases from V and 5 bases from J, with 13 bases between. CDR3 loop: CASSQESLGGETQYF. The CDR3 DNA sequence: TGTGCCAGCAGCCAAGAGTCCCTAGGGGGGGAGACCCAGTACTTC.

The V and J genes are TRBV7-2 and TRBJ1-1, with a possible D match to TRBD1 (6 bases). Germline CDR1 and CDR2: SGHTA and FQGNSA. The CDR3 is 14 amino acids. V was trimmed by 1 base and J by 5 bases, leaving 11 bases between them. The CDR3 sequence is CASSLVGGYTEAFF. DNA of the CDR3: TGTGCCAGCAGCTTAGTAGGGGGGTATACTGAAGCTTTCTTT. The full variable domain, its missing parts supplied by reference TRBV7-2 and TRBJ1-1, is GAGVSQSPSNKVTEKGKDVELRCDPISGHTALYWYRQSLGQGLEFLIYFQGNSAPDKSGLPSDRFSAERTGGSVSTLTIQRTQQEDSAVYLCASSLVGGYTEAFFGQGTRLTVV.

The J gene is TRBJ2-5, the V gene TRBV6-5; D might be TRBD1 or TRBD2, each matching 6 bases. V lost 4 bases and J 4 bases, leaving 16 bases between the germline ends. CDR1 and CDR2 from the germline V gene are MNHEY and SVGAGI. The CDR3 is 15 amino acids. The DNA for the CDR3 is TGTGCCAGCAGTTCCGAGGGGGGACGATTAGAGACCCAGTACTTC. This gives the protein CASSSEGGRLETQYF.

V is TRBV7-2 and J is TRBJ1-1, with TRBD1 matching 9 bases. The V and J ends lost 4 bases and 4 bases, in that order; junction bases with no gene match: 4. The CDR3 contains 14 residues. Germline V CDR1 and CDR2: SGHTA, FQGNSA. CDR3 in DNA: TGTGCCAGCAGCTCCGACAGGGGGAGCACTGAAGCTTTCTTT. This codes for CASSSDRGSTEAFF.

The V gene is TRBV18, the J gene TRBJ2-7, with 7 bases that match TRBD1. After removal of 4 bases from V and 0 bases from J, the junction contained 6 bases not matched to a gene. The CDR3 runs to 15 residues. Germline V gene data show CDR1 as KGHSH and CDR2 as LQKENI. In DNA form, the CDR3 reads TGTGCCAGCTCACGAGGCCGGGACAGCTCCTACGAGCAGTACTTC. Translating gives CASSRGRDSSYEQYF.

The rearrangement links TRBV20-1 to TRBJ1-2; D remains unclear. Germline CDR1 reads DFQATT; CDR2 reads SNEGSKA (reference sequence). There are 13 residues in the CDR3. The V and J ends lost 3 bases and 7 bases respectively, with 15 bases between them. This chain's CDR3 is CSASPLMDLGYTF. Written as DNA, the CDR3 is TGCAGTGCTAGTCCGTTAATGGATCTTGGCTACACCTTC.

The chain recombines TRBV5-1 with TRBJ2-3; tentatively, D is TRBD2 (5 bases). Germline V CDR1 and CDR2: SGHRS, YFSETQ. CDR3 size: 18 residues. V lost 5 bases and J 2 bases, leaving 24 bases between the germline ends. The CDR3 DNA follows: TGCGCCAGCAGGAACGGTGAGGGCCTACTTGTAGCCACAGATACGCAGTATTTT. Translated: CASRNGEGLLVATDTQYF.

V usage is TRBV5-1 and J usage is TRBJ2-1; 10 bases are shared with TRBD2. CDR3 length: 15 amino acids. J lost 10 bases, V lost 2 bases, and 9 bases had no gene match. The germline V gene has CDR1 SGHRS and CDR2 YFSETQ. DNA for the CDR3: TGCGCCAGCAGCTTTCTAGCGGGGGACTACCAAGAGCAGTTCTTC. Translation: CASSFLAGDYQEQFF. Full variable domain (missing parts from reference TRBV5-1 and TRBJ2-1): KAGVTQTPRYLIKTRGQQVTLSCSPISGHRSVSWYQQTPGQGLQFLFEYFSETQRNKGNFPGRFSGRQFSNSRSEMNVSTLELGDSALYLCASSFLAGDYQEQFFGPGTRLTVL.

This chain connects TRBV28 to TRBJ2-7; 8 bases line up with TRBD1. With 6 bases clipped from V and 5 bases from J, the junction kept 9 bases outside the gene matches. The CDR3 is 14 residues long. Germline loops: CDR1 MDHEN, CDR2 SYDVKM. The CDR3 is CASSPQTGADEQYF. CDR3 DNA: TGTGCCAGCAGCCCCCAGACAGGGGCCGACGAGCAGTACTTC.

This chain connects TRBV28 to TRBJ2-3, with 9 bases matching TRBD1. Germline V CDR1 and CDR2: MDHEN, SYDVKM. V gave up 6 bases and J gave up 0 bases; unmatched junction bases: 1. The CDR3 sequence is 14 residues long. Here the CDR3 reads CASRTGGSTDTQYF. Written as DNA, the CDR3 is TGTGCCAGCAGGACAGGGGGAAGCACAGATACGCAGTATTTT.